This TCR beta chain emerged from a study of blood T cell repertoires in COVID-19. About the study: The study drew acute and convalescent COVID-19 samples from the United States, Italy and Spain. PBMCs, B-cell-depleted T cells, or T cells provided the cDNA or gDNA that made up the material.

The CDR3 has 11 amino acids. Between the trimmed V and J ends, which lost 8 bases and 5 bases, there was a span of 9 bases. Germline CDR1 MNHEY, CDR2 SVGAGI. Authors' data handling: By means of reference gene primer amplification, nucleated cell counts were estimated. Measured with immunoSEQ multiplex PCR; TCRdb has only the in-frame clones, and not every one. Clone size and V and J calls were adopted from that table, with D and trimming inferred from the DNA. The sample consists of about 76,000 clones, around 80% of them appearing once. The chain is built from TRBV6-5 and TRBJ1-2; D is perhaps TRBD1 (6 bases). Sequencing input: peripheral blood. This TCR derives from a woman aged 60 to 75 with acute or convalescent COVID-19. CDR3 in amino acids: CASGTGYGYTF. The CDR3 nucleotides read TGTGCCAGCGGTACAGGGTATGGCTACACCTTC.